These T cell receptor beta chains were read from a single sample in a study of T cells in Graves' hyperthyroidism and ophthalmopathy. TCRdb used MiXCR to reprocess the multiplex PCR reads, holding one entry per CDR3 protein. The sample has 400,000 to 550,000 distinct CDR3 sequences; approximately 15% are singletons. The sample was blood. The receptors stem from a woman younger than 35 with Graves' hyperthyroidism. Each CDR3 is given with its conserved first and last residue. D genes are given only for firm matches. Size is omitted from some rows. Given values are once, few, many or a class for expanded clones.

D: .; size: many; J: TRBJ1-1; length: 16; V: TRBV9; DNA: TGTGCCAGCAGCGTAGTGGAGGGGGGGTTCGGCACTGAAGCTTTCTTT; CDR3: CASSVVEGGFGTEAFF
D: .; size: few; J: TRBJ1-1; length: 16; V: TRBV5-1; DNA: TGCGCCAGCAGCTTGAATCGAGGGGCGAGGGAGACTGAAGCTTTCTTT; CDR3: CASSLNRGARETEAFF
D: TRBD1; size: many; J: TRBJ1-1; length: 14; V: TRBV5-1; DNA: TGCGCCAGCAGCTCCGGCAGGGGGGACACTGAAGCTTTCTTT; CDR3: CASSSGRGDTEAFF
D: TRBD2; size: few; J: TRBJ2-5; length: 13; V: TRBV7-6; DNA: TGTGCCAGCAGCCACGGGACTAGCGGGAGTTCTTACTTC; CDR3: CASSHGTSGSSYF
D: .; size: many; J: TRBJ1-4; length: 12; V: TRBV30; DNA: TGTGCCTGGAGTGTGATTAGGGGAAAACTGTTTTTT; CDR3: CAWSVIRGKLFF
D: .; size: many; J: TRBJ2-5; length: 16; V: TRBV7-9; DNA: TGTGCCAGCAGCGCCCCGGGACACATCACGAAAGAGACCCAGTACTTC; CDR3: CASSAPGHITKETQYF
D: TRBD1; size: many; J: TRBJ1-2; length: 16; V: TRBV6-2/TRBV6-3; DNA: TGTGCCAGCAGTTTCTCGACAGGGACGGGCGACTATGGCTACACCTTC; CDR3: CASSFSTGTGDYGYTF
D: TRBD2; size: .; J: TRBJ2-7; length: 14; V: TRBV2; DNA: TGTGCCAGCAGGACACTAGCGGCAACCTACGAGCAGTACTTC; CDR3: CASRTLAATYEQYF
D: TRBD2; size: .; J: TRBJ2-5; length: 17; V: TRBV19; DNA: TGTGCCAGTAGCCCCGGACTAGCGGGAAGGGGGGTGGAGACCCAGTACTTC; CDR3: CASSPGLAGRGVETQYF
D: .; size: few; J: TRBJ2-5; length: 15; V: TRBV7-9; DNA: TGTGCCAGCAGCTTATGGGATCAGACCCAAGCGACCCAGTACTTC; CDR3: CASSLWDQTQATQYF
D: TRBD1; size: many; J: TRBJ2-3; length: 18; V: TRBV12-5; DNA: TGTGCTAGTGGTTTAAGGGGGCTAGCAGCCGCTAGCACAGATACGCAGTATTTT; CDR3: CASGLRGLAAASTDTQYF
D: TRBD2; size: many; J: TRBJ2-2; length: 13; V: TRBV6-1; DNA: TGTGCCAGCAGTCTGACGGGGGGCGGGGAGCTGTTTTTT; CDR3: CASSLTGGGELFF
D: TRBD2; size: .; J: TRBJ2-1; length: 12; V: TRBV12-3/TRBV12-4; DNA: TGTGCCAGCAGTTCCCAGGGCGGGAGGCAGTTCTTC; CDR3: CASSSQGGRQFF
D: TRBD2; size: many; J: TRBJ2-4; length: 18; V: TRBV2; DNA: TGTGCCAGCACTTGGGCTAGCGGGAGTCAGGGAGCCAAAAACATTCAGTACTTC; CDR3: CASTWASGSQGAKNIQYF
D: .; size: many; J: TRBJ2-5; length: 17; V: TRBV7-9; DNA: TGTGCCAGCAGCCCCAACCGGGGGGACAGGAGGGTGGAGACCCAGTACTTC; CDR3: CASSPNRGDRRVETQYF
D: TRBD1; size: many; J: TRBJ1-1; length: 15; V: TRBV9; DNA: TGTGCCAGCAGCGAAATGGGACAGGGGGACACTGAAGCTTTCTTT; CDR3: CASSEMGQGDTEAFF
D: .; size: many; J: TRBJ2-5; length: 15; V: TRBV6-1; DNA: TGTGCCAGCAGTTCCCACGTAGCGGAGGGGGAGACCCAGTACTTC; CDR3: CASSSHVAEGETQYF
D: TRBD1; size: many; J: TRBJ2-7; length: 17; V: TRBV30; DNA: TGTGCCTGGAGTTACCGTACATGGGGACAGGCCACTTACGAGCAGTACTTC; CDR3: CAWSYRTWGQATYEQYF
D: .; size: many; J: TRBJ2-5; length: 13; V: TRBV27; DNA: TGTGCCAGCAGTTTAGGGTATTCGGGGACCCAGTACTTC; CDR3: CASSLGYSGTQYF
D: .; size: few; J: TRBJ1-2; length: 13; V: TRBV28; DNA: TGTGCCAGCAGTTTGCAGGGTTTTTATGGCTACACCTTC; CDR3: CASSLQGFYGYTF
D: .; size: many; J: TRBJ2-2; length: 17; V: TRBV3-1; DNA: TGTGCCAGCAGCCAAGAAATGGCCGAGCGGAGGACCGGGGAGCTGTTTTTT; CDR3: CASSQEMAERRTGELFF
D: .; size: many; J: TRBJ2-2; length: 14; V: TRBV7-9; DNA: TGTGCCAGCAGCTCGACCCCTAACACCGGGGAGCTGTTTTTT; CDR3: CASSSTPNTGELFF
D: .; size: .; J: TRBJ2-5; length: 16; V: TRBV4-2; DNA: TGTGCCAGCAGCCAAGATCCAGCGATCGACCAAGAGACCCAGTACTTC; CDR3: CASSQDPAIDQETQYF
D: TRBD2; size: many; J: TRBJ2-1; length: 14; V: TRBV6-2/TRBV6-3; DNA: TGTGCCAGCAGGAGAACTAGCGACTACAATGAGCAGTTCTTC; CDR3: CASRRTSDYNEQFF
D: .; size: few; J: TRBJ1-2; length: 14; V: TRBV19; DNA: TGTGCCAGTGCCCCTTCCGGAGGAAACTATGGCTACACCTTC; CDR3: CASAPSGGNYGYTF
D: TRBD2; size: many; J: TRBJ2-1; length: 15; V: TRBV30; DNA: TGTGCCTGGAGTGCTGGACTAGCGGGGTACAATGAGCAGTTCTTC; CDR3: CAWSAGLAGYNEQFF
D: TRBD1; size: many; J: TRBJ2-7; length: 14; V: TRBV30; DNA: TGTGCCTGGCGAAGGGGACAGGGGGCCTACGAGCAGTACTTC; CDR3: CAWRRGQGAYEQYF
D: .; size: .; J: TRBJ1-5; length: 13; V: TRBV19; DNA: TGTGCCAGTCGAAGAATGGGGAATCAGCCCCAGCATTTT; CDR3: CASRRMGNQPQHF
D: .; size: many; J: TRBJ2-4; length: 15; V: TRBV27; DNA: TGTGCCAGCAGTCTGACCCCAGGGTGGGGGAACATTCAGTACTTC; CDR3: CASSLTPGWGNIQYF
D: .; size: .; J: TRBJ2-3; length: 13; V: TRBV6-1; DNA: TGTGCCAGCAGTCCCGCCTACCGAGATACGCAGTATTTT; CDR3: CASSPAYRDTQYF
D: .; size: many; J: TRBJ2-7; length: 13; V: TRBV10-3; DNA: TGTGCCGCAGGGGGAGGGAGCTCCTACGAGCAGTACTTC; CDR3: CAAGGGSSYEQYF
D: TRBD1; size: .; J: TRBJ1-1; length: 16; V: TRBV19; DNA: TGTGCCAGTAGGAGAGGACAGGGGCCATGGAACACTGAAGCTTTCTTT; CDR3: CASRRGQGPWNTEAFF
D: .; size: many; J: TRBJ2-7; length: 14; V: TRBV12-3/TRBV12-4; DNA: TGTGCCAGCAGTTTAGTCAGGGGGGCTTACGAGCAGTACTTC; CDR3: CASSLVRGAYEQYF
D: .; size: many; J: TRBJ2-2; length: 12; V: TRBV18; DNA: TGTGCCAGCTCACGGGCGAACGGGGAGCTGTTTTTT; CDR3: CASSRANGELFF
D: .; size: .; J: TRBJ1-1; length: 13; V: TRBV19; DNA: TGTGCCAGTAGTATAGTAGGCGGGAACGAAGCTTTCTTT; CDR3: CASSIVGGNEAFF
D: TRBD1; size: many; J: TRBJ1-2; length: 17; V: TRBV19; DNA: TGTGCCAGTAGTATCCACCTCGGACAGGGCAGAAACTATGGCTACACCTTC; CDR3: CASSIHLGQGRNYGYTF
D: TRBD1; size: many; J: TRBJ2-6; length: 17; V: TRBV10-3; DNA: TGTGCCATCGAAACCCAACAGGGGGCAAGGGGGGCCAACGTCCTGACTTTC; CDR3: CAIETQQGARGANVLTF
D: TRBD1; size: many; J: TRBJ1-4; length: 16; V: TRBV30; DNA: TGTGCCTGGAGTAAAGGAGCCGGGACAGCGACTGAAAAACTGTTTTTT; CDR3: CAWSKGAGTATEKLFF
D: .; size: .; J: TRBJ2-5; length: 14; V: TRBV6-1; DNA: TGTGCCAGCACCAATCTGTACAGCATGGGGACCCAGTACTTC; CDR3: CASTNLYSMGTQYF
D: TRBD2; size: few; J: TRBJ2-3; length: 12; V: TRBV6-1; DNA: TGTGCCAGCAGGGCGGGAGAAGATACGCAGTATTTT; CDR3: CASRAGEDTQYF
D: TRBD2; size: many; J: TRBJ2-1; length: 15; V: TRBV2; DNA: TGTGCCAGCAGGCCTCTCAGCGGGAACTACAATGAGCAGTTCTTC; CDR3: CASRPLSGNYNEQFF
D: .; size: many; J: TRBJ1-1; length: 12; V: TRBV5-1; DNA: TGCGCCAGCAGCTTGGACGGGCGTGAAGCTTTCTTT; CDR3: CASSLDGREAFF